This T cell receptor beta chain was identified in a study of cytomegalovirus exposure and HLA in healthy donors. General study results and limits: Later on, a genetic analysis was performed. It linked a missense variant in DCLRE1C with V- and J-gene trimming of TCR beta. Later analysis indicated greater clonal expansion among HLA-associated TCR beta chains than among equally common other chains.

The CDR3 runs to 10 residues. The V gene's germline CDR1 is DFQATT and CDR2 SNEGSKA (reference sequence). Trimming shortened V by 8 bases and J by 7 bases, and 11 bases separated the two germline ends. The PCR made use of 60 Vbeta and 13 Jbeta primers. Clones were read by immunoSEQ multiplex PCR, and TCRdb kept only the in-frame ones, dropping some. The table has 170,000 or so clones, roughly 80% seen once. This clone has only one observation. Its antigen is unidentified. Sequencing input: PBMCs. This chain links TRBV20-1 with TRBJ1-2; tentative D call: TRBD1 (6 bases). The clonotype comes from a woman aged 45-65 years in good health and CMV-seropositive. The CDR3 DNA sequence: TGCAGTCCAAACAGGGTTGGCTACACCTTC. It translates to CSPNRVGYTF.